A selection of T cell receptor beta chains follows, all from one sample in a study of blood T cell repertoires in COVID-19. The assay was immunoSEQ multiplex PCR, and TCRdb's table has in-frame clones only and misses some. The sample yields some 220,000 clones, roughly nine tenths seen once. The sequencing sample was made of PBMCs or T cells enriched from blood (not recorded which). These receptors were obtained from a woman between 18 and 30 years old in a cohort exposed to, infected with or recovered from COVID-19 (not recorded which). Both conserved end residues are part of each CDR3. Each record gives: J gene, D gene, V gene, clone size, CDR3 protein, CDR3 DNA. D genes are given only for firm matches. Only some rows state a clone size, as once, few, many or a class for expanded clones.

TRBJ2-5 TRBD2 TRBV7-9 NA CASGAGTSGETQYF TGTGCCAGCGGCGCCGGGACTAGCGGAGAGACCCAGTACTTC
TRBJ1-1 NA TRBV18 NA CASSPQTGNTEAFF TGTGCCAGCTCACCACAGACAGGGAACACTGAAGCTTTCTTT
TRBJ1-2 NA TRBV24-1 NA CATSDPPNGYTF TGTGCCACCAGTGACCCCCCTAACGGCTACACCTTC
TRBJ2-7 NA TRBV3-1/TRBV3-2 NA CASSQRSTGNYEQYF TGTGCCAGCAGCCAAAGGTCTACGGGGAACTACGAGCAGTACTTC
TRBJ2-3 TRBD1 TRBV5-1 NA CASSLGGTGGSDTQYF TGCGCCAGCAGCTTGGGAGGGACAGGGGGCTCAGATACGCAGTATTTT
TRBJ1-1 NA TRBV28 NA CASRTPDFMNTEAFF TGTGCCAGCAGGACTCCGGATTTCATGAACACTGAAGCTTTCTTT
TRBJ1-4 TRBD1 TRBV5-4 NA CASSPSGGTGREKLFF TGTGCCAGCAGCCCCAGCGGTGGGACAGGGAGGGAAAAACTGTTTTTT
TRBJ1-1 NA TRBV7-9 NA CASSAVGGGTEAFF TGTGCCAGCAGCGCGGTTGGCGGGGGCACTGAAGCTTTCTTT
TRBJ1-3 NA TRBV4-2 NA CASSQDRIAAGNTIYF TGTGCCAGCAGCCAAGACAGAATAGCTGCTGGAAACACCATATATTTT
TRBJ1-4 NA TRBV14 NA CASSRGEGTELFF TGTGCCAGCAGCCGCGGAGAGGGCACAGAACTGTTTTTT
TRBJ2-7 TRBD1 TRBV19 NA CASRGTGTYEQYF TGTGCCAGTAGGGGGACAGGAACCTACGAGCAGTACTTC
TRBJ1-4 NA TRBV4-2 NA CASSQPAGTTNEKLFF TGTGCCAGCAGCCAACCCGCAGGGACAACTAATGAAAAACTGTTTTTT
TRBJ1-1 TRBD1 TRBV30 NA CAWSVRDRGLNTEAFF TGTGCCTGGAGTGTACGGGACAGGGGACTGAACACTGAAGCTTTCTTT
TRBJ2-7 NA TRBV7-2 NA CASSLGSTYYEQYF TGTGCCAGCAGCTTAGGATCGACTTACTACGAGCAGTACTTC
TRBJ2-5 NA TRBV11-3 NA CASSLNSGVETQYF TGTGCCAGCAGCTTAAATAGCGGTGTAGAGACCCAGTACTTC
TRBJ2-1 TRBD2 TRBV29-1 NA CSVDLGLAGEGEQFF TGCAGCGTTGATCTCGGACTAGCGGGAGAAGGAGAGCAGTTCTTC
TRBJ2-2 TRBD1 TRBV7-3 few CASSPSMDRTGELFF TGTGCCAGCAGCCCATCGATGGACAGGACCGGGGAGCTGTTTTTT
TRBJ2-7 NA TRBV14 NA CASSRVGVGWEQYF TGTGCCAGCAGCCGGGTGGGTGTCGGGTGGGAGCAGTACTTC
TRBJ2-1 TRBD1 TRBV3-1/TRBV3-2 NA CASSLTGTAALEQFF TGTGCCAGCAGCCTTACCGGGACAGCCGCTCTTGAGCAGTTCTTC
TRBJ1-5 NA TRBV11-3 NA CASSSGDGDSNQPQHF TGTGCCAGCAGCTCAGGGGATGGGGATAGCAATCAGCCCCAGCATTTT
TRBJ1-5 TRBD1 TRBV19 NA CASSIVDRGQPQHF TGTGCCAGTAGTATAGTCGACAGGGGCCAGCCCCAGCATTTT
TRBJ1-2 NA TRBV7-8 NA CASSLVPGANYGYTF TGTGCCAGCAGCTTAGTTCCAGGGGCCAACTATGGCTACACCTTC
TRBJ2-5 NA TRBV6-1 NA CASSDHRQETQYF TGTGCCAGCAGTGACCACAGACAAGAGACCCAGTACTTC
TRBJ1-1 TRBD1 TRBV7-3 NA CASSSYPTGGRDTEAFF TGTGCCAGCAGCTCCTACCCTACAGGGGGCCGGGACACTGAAGCTTTCTTT
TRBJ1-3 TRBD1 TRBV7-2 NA CASSSWTGAGNTIYF TGTGCCAGCAGCTCCTGGACAGGGGCCGGAAACACCATATATTTT
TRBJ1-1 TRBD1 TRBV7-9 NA CASSRGQLNTEAFF TGTGCCAGCAGCCGGGGACAGCTAAACACTGAAGCTTTCTTT
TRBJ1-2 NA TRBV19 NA CASSVGGGYTF TGTGCCAGTAGTGTGGGGGGTGGCTACACCTTC
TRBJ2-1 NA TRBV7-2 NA CASSLARKAGRERRPNYNEQFF TGTGCCAGCAGCTTAGCCCGCAAGGCCGGCCGGGAACGAAGGCCCAACTACAATGAGCAGTTCTTC
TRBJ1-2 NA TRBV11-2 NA CASSPHEFTQGLYYGYTF TGTGCCAGCAGCCCCCACGAATTCACACAGGGCCTTTACTATGGCTACACCTTC
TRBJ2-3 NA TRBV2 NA CASRRDRFTDTQYF TGTGCCAGCAGGCGGGACAGATTCACAGATACGCAGTATTTT
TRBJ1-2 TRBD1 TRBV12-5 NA CASGLDRGTGYTF TGTGCTAGTGGTTTGGACAGGGGGACTGGCTACACCTTC
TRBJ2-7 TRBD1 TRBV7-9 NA CASTLGWDREAEQYF TGTGCCAGCACCTTGGGTTGGGACAGGGAGGCCGAGCAGTACTTC
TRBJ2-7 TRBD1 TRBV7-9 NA CASSLAGQGSEQYF TGTGCCAGCAGCTTAGCGGGACAGGGAAGCGAGCAGTACTTC
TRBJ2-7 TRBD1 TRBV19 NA CASRPNRGSYEQYF TGTGCCAGCAGGCCCAACAGGGGGTCCTACGAGCAGTACTTC
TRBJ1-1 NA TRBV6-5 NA CASSPLAGEAFF TGTGCCAGCAGTCCACTAGCGGGGGAAGCTTTCTTT
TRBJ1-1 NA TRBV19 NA CASSSGTEAFF TGTGCCAGTAGTTCCGGGACTGAAGCTTTCTTT
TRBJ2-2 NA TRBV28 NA CASFPGTQNTGELFF TGTGCCTCTTTTCCCGGGACACAGAACACCGGGGAGCTGTTTTTT
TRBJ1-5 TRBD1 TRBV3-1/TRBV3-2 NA CASSLDRDYQPQHF TGTGCCAGCAGCCTCGACAGGGACTATCAGCCCCAGCATTTT
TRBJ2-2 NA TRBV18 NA CASSPDTNTGELFF TGTGCCAGCTCACCAGACACGAACACCGGGGAGCTGTTTTTT
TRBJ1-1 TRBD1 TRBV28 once CASSPQGRKNTEAFF TGTGCCAGCAGTCCACAGGGGAGAAAGAACACTGAAGCTTTCTTT
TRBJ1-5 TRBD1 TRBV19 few CASSQGVGNQPQHF TGTGCCAGTAGTCAGGGGGTAGGGAATCAGCCCCAGCATTTT
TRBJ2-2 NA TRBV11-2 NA CASSLAQDQRGGELFF TGTGCCAGCAGCTTAGCCCAGGACCAACGGGGCGGGGAGCTGTTTTTT
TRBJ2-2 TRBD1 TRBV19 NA CANQGAGGELFF TGTGCCAACCAGGGGGCCGGCGGGGAGCTGTTTTTT
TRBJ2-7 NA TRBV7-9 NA CASSRRERGSEQYF TGTGCCAGCAGCCGGCGGGAGAGGGGGTCCGAGCAGTACTTC
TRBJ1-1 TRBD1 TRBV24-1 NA CATSDSLGTGFTEAFF TGTGCCACCAGTGATTCCCTGGGGACAGGGTTCACTGAAGCTTTCTTT
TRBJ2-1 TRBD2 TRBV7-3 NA CASSLNSGRRDGEQFF TGTGCCAGCAGCTTAAATAGCGGGAGGAGAGACGGTGAGCAGTTCTTC
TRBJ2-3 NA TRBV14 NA CASSQGQRTDTQYF TGTGCCAGCAGCCAAGGACAGCGCACAGATACGCAGTATTTT